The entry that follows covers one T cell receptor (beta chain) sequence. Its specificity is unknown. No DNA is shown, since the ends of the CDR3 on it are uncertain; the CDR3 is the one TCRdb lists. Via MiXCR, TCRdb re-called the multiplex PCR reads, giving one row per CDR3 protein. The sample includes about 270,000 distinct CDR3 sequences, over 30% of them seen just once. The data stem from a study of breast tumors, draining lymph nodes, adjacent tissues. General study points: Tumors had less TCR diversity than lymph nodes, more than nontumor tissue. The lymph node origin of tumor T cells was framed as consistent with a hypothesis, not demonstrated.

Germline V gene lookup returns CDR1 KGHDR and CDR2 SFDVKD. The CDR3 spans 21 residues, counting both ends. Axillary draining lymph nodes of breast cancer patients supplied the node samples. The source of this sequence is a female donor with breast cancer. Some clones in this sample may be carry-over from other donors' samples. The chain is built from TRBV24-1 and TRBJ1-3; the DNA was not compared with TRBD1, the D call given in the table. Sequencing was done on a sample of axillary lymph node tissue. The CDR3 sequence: CATDLQGQRAVLRASGNPIYF.